A single sample is the source of the 18 T cell receptor beta chains below, sequenced in a study of control samples from healthy donors and cancer patients. Method: immunoSEQ multiplex PCR; TCRdb's copy keeps in-frame clones and lacks some. The profile shows around 96,000 clones, approximately 95% of them singletons. Input material: blood. The receptors come from a man younger than 35 in good health.

The V call is TRBV6-6, the J call TRBJ1-2, with 8 bases identical to TRBD1. The germline V gene encodes CDR1 MNHNY and CDR2 SVGAGI (reference sequence). There are 15 residues in the CDR3. Trimming removed 4 bases from V and 6 bases from J; junction bases left unmatched: 10. This CDR3 is CASSSQTGAGNGYTF. The CDR3 DNA sequence: TGTGCCAGCAGTTCCCAGACAGGGGCCGGGAATGGCTACACCTTC.

V usage is TRBV30 and J usage is TRBJ1-1; possibly TRBD1 for D (6 bases). Trimming stripped 7 bases from V and 1 base from J, with 19 bases between. CDR3 length equals 15 residues. Germline CDR1 reads GTSNPN; CDR2 reads SVGIG (reference sequence). The CDR3 nucleotides are TGTGCCTTCTCTCCCCTAGGGACATCGAACACTGAAGCTTTCTTT. Amino acids: CAFSPLGTSNTEAFF.

The chain recombines TRBV6-1 with TRBJ1-1; D is unclear. The V gene lost 3 bases and the J gene lost 1 base, with 9 bases spanning the gap. The CDR3 is 14 residues long. Germline CDR1 MNHNS, CDR2 SASEGT. The CDR3 is CASSDGLANTEAFF. CDR3 nucleotides: TGTGCCAGCAGTGACGGGCTGGCGAACACTGAAGCTTTCTTT.

The V gene is TRBV3-1 (or the pseudogene TRBV3-2), the J gene TRBJ2-7; maybe TRBD2 (6 bases). The CDR3 sequence is 13 residues long. Per the germline V gene, CDR1 is LGHDT and CDR2 is YNNKEL (reference sequence). The V and J ends lost 3 bases and 5 bases respectively, with 11 bases between them. The CDR3, as DNA: TGTGCCAGCAGCCAGAGGGGCGGGGACGAGCAGTACTTC. Translating gives CASSQRGGDEQYF.

J is TRBJ1-5 and V is TRBV5-4; 7 positions agree with TRBD1. This CDR3 contains 13 residues. V was clipped by 2 bases and J by 5 bases; unmatched bases: 1. From germline, CDR1 is SGHNT and CDR2 YYREEE (reference sequence). CDR3 sequence (DNA): TGTGCCAGCAGCTTAGGACAGGATCAGCCCCAGCATTTT. Translation gives CASSLGQDQPQHF.

The gene calls are TRBV6-5 and TRBJ1-2; D unresolved. V lost 7 bases to trimming and J lost 6 bases, with 15 bases between them. The germline V gene encodes CDR1 MNHEY and CDR2 SVGAGI. The CDR3 is 13 amino acids. The CDR3 spells CASNTAGVHGYTF. The DNA for the CDR3 is TGTGCCAGCAATACTGCTGGGGTGCATGGCTACACCTTC.

This chain connects TRBV19 to TRBJ2-5; 7 nucleotides line up with TRBD2. Trimming at V came to 7 bases and at J to 5 bases, leaving 10 bases not matched to a gene. The CDR3 is 14 amino acids. Germline CDR1 and CDR2: LNHDA and SQIVND (reference sequence). This CDR3 reads CASNGAGALETQYF. The CDR3 nucleotides read TGTGCCAGTAATGGGGCGGGAGCACTGGAGACCCAGTACTTC.

V is TRBV30 and J is TRBJ1-1; D is possibly TRBD1 (6 bases). The V and J ends lost 2 bases and 3 bases respectively, with 16 bases between them. CDR1 and CDR2 from the germline V gene are GTSNPN and SVGIG (reference sequence). There are 15 residues in the CDR3. The CDR3 protein is CAWSLVGRGYTEAFF. In DNA form, the CDR3 reads TGTGCCTGGAGTCTCGTTGGAAGGGGGTACACTGAAGCTTTCTTT.

This sequence joins TRBV7-8 and TRBJ1-2, with D perhaps TRBD1 (5 bases). Trimming took 4 bases from V and 0 from J, leaving 18 bases between them. The CDR3 length is 17 residues. CDR1 and CDR2 (germline): SGHVS, FQNEAQ. Written as DNA, the CDR3 is TGTGCCAGCAGCTCCCGAGGAGGGGTCGGAGCTAACTATGGCTACACCTTC. It encodes CASSSRGGVGANYGYTF.

This rearrangement joins TRBV15 to TRBJ2-3, with TRBD1 identical over 9 bases. V lost 0 bases, J lost 3 bases, and 4 bases stayed unmatched. The CDR3 runs to 16 residues. Germline V gives CDR1 LNHNV, CDR2 YYDKDF (reference sequence). Here the CDR3 DNA reads TGTGCCACCAGCAGAGAGGGGACAGGGAGGACAGATACGCAGTATTTT. This encodes CATSREGTGRTDTQYF.

This clone was seen at least ten times. The rearrangement uses TRBV3-1 (or the pseudogene TRBV3-2) and TRBJ1-3, with D unresolved. The V gene's germline CDR1 is LGHDT and CDR2 YNNKEL (reference sequence). Trimming cost V 1 base and J 0 bases, with 10 bases left between them. The CDR3 consists of 16 residues. The CDR3 reads CASSQVSVLSGNTIYF. CDR3 DNA sequence: TGTGCCAGCAGCCAAGTATCCGTGCTCTCTGGAAACACCATATATTTT.

The chain uses TRBV3-1 (or the pseudogene TRBV3-2) and TRBJ2-7, with a weak D call TRBD1 (5 bases). V lost 2 bases, J lost 4 bases, and 15 bases lay in between. Germline assignment: CDR1 LGHDT and CDR2 YNNKEL (reference sequence). The CDR3 spans 15 residues. Here the CDR3 reads CASSQRAPKGYEQYF. The CDR3 nucleotides are TGTGCCAGCAGCCAAAGGGCCCCGAAGGGGTACGAGCAGTACTTC.

This chain links TRBV7-8 with TRBJ1-5; D is possibly TRBD1 (5 bases). Per germline, CDR1 SGHVS and CDR2 FQNEAQ. The length of the CDR3 is 17 residues. V gave up 4 bases and J gave up 4 bases, with 20 bases separating them. CDR3 region: CASSSAGTAGFNQPQHF. The CDR3 nucleotides read TGTGCCAGCAGCTCCGCCGGGACGGCAGGTTTTAATCAGCCCCAGCATTTT.

The chain carries TRBV28 and TRBJ1-2; no clear D. V lost 6 bases and J 7 bases, leaving 9 bases between the germline ends. The CDR3 totals 11 residues. CDR1 is MDHEN, CDR2 SYDVKM, per germline. The CDR3 coding sequence is TGTGCCAGCAGACGCGATCGTGGCTACACCTTC. It is translated as CASRRDRGYTF.

V usage is TRBV2 and J usage is TRBJ2-2; possibly TRBD1 for D (5 bases). Germline V lookup: CDR1 SNHLY, CDR2 FYNNEI. This CDR3 is built from 17 residues. V lost 3 bases and J 7 bases, leaving 21 bases between the germline ends. Here the CDR3 reads CASSEFAGNLIRGELFF. The CDR3 coding sequence is TGTGCCAGCAGTGAGTTTGCAGGGAACTTGATTCGCGGGGAGCTGTTTTTT.

J is TRBJ2-7 and V is TRBV4-1; D possibly corresponds to TRBD2 (6 bases). CDR1 is MGHRA, CDR2 YSYEKL, per germline. Trimming stripped 6 bases from V and 2 bases from J, with 17 bases between. The CDR3 has 15 residues. Here the CDR3 reads CASSKAKGTPYEQYF. CDR3 DNA sequence: TGCGCCAGCAGTAAAGCAAAGGGGACTCCCTACGAGCAGTACTTC.

V usage is TRBV3-1 (or the pseudogene TRBV3-2) and J usage is TRBJ2-7, with D possibly being TRBD1 (5 bases). Trimming removed 1 base at V and 2 bases at J, with 9 bases between. Germline CDR1 reads LGHDT; CDR2 reads YNNKEL (reference sequence). The CDR3 extends over 14 amino acids. CDR3 nucleotide sequence: TGTGCCAGCAGCCAAGGGTGGGGCACCTACGAGCAGTACTTC. Translation: CASSQGWGTYEQYF.

This chain uses TRBV24-1 with TRBJ1-5, with TRBD1 matching 7 bases. The J segment lost 6 bases and the V segment lost 11 bases, leaving 9 bases of the junction unmatched. This CDR3 is 13 amino acids long. The germline gives CDR1 KGHDR, CDR2 SFDVKD. CDR3 amino acids: CANYRGVFQPQHF. Here the CDR3 DNA reads TGTGCCAACTACAGGGGAGTCTTTCAGCCCCAGCATTTT.